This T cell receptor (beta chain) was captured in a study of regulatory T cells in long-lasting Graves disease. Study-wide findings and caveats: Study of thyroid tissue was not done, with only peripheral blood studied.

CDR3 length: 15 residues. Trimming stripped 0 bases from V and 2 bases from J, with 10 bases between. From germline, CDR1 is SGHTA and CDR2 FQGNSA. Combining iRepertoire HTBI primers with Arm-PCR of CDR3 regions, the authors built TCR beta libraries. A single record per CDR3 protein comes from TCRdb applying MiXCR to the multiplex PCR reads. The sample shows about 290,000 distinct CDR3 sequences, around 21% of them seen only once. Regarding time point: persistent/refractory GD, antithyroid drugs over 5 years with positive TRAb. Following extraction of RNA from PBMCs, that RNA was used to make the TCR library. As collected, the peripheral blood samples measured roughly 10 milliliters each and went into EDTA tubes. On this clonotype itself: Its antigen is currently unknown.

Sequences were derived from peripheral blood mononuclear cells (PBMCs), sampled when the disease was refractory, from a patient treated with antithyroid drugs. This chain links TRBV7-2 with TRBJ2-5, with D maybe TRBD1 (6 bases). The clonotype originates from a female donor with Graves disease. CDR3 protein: CASSLADGQQETQYF. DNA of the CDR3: TGTGCCAGCAGCTTAGCGGATGGACAGCAAGAGACCCAGTACTTC.